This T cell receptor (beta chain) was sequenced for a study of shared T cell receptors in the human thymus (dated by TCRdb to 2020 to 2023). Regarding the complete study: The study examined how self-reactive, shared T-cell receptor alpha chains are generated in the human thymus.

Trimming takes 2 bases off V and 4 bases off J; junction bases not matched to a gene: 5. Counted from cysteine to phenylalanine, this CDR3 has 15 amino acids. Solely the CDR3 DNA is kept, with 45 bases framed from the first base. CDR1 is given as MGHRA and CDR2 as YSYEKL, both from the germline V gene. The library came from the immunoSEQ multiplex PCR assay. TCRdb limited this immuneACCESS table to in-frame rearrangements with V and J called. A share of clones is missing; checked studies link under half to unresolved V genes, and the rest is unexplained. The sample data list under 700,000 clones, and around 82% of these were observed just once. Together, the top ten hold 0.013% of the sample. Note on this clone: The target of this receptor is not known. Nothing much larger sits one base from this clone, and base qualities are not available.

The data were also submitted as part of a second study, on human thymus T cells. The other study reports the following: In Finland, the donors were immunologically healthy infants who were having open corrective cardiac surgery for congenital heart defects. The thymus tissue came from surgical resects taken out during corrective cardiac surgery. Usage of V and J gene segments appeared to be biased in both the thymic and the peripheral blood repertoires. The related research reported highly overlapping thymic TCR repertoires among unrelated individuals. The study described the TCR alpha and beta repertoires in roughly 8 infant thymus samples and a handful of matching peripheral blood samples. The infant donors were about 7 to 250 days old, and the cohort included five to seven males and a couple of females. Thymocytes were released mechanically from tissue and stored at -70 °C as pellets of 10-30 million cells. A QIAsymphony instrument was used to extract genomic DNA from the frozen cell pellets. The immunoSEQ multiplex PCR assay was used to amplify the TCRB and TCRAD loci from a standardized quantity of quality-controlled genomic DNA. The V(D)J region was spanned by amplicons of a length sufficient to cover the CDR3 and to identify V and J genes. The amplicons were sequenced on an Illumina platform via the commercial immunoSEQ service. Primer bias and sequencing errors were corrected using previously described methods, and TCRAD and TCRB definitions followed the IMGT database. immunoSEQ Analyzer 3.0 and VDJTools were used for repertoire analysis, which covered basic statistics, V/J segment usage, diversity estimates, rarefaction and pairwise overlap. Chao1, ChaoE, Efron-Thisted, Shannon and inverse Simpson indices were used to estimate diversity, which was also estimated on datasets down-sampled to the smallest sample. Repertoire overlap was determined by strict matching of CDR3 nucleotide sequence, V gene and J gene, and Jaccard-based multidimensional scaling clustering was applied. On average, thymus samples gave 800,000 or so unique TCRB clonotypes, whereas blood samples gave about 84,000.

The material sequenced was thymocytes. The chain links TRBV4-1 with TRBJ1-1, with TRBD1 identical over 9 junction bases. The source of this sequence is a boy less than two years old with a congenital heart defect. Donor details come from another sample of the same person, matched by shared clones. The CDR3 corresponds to CASSQSGTGSTEAFF. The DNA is TGCGCCAGCAGCCAATCCGGGACAGGGTCCACTGAAGCTTTCTTT.